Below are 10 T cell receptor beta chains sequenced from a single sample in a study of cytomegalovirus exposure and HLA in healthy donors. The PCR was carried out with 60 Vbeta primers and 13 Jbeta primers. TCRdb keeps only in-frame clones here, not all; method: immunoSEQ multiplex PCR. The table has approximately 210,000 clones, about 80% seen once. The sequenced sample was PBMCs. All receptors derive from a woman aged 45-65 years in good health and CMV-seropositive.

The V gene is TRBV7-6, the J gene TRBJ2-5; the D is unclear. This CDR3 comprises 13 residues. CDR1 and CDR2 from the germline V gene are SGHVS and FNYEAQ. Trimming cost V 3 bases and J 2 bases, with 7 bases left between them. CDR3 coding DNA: TGTGCCAGCAGCTTCTCTCGTCAAGAGACCCAGTACTTC. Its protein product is CASSFSRQETQYF.

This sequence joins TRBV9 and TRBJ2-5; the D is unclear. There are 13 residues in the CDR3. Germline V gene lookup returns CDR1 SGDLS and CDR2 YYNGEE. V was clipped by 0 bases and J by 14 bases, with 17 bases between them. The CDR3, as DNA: TGTGCCAGCAGCGTAGGACTGGAAACCCAACATTACTTC. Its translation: CASSVGLETQHYF.

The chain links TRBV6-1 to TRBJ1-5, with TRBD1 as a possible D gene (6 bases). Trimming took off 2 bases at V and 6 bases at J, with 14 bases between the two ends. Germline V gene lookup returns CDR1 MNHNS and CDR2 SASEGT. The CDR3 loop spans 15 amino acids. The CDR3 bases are TGTGCCAGCAGTGAAAAGGGGGGGGGCCCTCAGCCCCAGCATTTT. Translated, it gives CASSEKGGGPQPQHF.

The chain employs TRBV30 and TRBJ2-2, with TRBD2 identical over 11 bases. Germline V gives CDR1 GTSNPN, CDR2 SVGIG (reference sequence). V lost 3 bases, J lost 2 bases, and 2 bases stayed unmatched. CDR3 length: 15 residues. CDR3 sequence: CAWSLAGGNTGELFF. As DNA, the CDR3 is TGTGCCTGGAGCCTAGCGGGGGGAAACACCGGGGAGCTGTTTTTT.

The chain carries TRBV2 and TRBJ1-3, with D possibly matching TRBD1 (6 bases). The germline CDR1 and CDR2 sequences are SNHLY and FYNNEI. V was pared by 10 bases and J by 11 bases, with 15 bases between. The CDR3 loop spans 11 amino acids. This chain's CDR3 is CATPTGNSIYF. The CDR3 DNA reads TGTGCCACCCCGACAGGAAATTCCATATATTTT.

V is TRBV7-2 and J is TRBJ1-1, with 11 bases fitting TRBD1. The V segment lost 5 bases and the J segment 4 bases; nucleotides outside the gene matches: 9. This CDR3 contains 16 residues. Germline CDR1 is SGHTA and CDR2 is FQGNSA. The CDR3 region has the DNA TGTGCCAGCAGCCTGGACAGGGGGCTTAACGGCACTGAAGCTTTCTTT. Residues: CASSLDRGLNGTEAFF.

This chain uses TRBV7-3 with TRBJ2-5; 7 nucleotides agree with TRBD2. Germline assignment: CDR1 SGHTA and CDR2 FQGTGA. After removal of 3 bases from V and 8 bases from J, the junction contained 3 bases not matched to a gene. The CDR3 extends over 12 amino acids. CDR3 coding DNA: TGTGCCAGCAGCTTGGGGAGGGGAACCCAGTACTTC. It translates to CASSLGRGTQYF.

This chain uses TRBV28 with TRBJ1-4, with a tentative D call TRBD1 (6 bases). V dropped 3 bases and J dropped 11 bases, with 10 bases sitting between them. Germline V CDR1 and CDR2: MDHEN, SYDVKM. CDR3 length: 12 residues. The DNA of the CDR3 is TGTGCCAGCAGTTTGGGACAAGGCAAACTGTTTTTT. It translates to CASSLGQGKLFF. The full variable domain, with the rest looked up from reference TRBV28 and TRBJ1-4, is DVKVTQSSRYLVKRTGEKVFLECVQDMDHENMFWYRQDPGLGLRLIYFSYDVKMKEKGDIPEGYSVSREKKERFSLILESASTNQTSMYLCASSLGQGKLFFGSGTQLSVL.

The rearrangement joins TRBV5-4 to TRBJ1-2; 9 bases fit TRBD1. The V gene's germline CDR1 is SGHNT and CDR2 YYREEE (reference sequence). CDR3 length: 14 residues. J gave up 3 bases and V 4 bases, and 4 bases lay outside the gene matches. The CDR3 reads CASSPTGGYYGYTF. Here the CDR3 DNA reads TGTGCCAGCAGCCCGACAGGGGGTTACTATGGCTACACCTTC.

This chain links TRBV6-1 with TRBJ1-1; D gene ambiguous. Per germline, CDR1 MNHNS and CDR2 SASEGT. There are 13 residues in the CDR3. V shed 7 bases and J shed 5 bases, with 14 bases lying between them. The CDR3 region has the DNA TGTGCCAGCACCCGTAGAAGAGGGACTGAAGCTTTCTTT. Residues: CASTRRRGTEAFF.